These 6 T cell receptor beta chains originate from one sample sequenced in a study of T cell responses to AZD1222 COVID-19 vaccine. Only in-frame clones appear in the TCRdb table, and some are missing; sequencing was by immunoSEQ multiplex PCR. The sample yields tens of thousands of clones, around 90% seen once. The sequencing here drew on peripheral blood, taken 28 days after the second AZD1222 dose. The receptor set was obtained from an adult who received the AZD1222 COVID-19 vaccine.

The table lists this clone with a few counts. The chain couples TRBV27 to TRBJ1-5, with 9 bases fitting TRBD1. The CDR3 has 13 amino acids. J gave up 6 bases and V 5 bases, and 2 bases lay outside the gene matches. CDR1 and CDR2 from the germline V gene are MNHEY and SMNVEV (reference sequence). CDR3 residues: CASSGQGFQPQHF. The CDR3 DNA sequence: TGTGCCAGCAGTGGACAGGGGTTTCAGCCCCAGCATTTT.

The chain joins TRBV7-2 to TRBJ2-7, with 14 bases that match TRBD2. Germline V lookup: CDR1 SGHTA, CDR2 FQGNSA. There are 15 residues in the CDR3. The junction had 3 bases not matched to a gene; V was cut back by 1 base and J by 7 bases. The CDR3 DNA reads as TGTGCCAGCAGCTTAGTAGGGACTAGCGGGGGAGAGCAGTACTTC. It encodes CASSLVGTSGGEQYF.

V usage is TRBV28 and J usage is TRBJ1-2, with a tentative D call TRBD1 (6 bases). CDR1 and CDR2 (germline): MDHEN, SYDVKM. V was pared by 5 bases and J by 5 bases, with 15 bases between. The CDR3 is 14 residues long. CDR3 protein: CASSAPGAGYGYTF. The CDR3 DNA reads TGTGCCAGCAGTGCCCCGGGGGCGGGGTATGGCTACACCTTC.

J is TRBJ1-5 and V is TRBV5-5; D is possibly TRBD1 (5 bases). Per the germline V gene, CDR1 is SGHKS and CDR2 is YYEKEE (reference sequence). The V gene lost 0 bases and the J gene lost 1 base, with 11 bases spanning the gap. The CDR3 spans 16 residues. The CDR3 protein is CASSLVGRVSNQPQHF. The CDR3 nucleotides are TGTGCCAGCAGCTTGGTCGGCAGGGTAAGCAATCAGCCCCAGCATTTT. The full variable domain, rest sourced from reference TRBV5-5 and TRBJ1-5, is DAGVTQSPTHLIKTRGQQVTLRCSPISGHKSVSWYQQVLGQGPQFIFQYYEKEERGRGNFPDRFSARQFPNYSSELNVNALLLGDSALYLCASSLVGRVSNQPQHFGDGTRLSIL.

The chain carries TRBV7-3 and TRBJ2-2; 7 bases map to TRBD1. Looked up from germline, CDR1 is SGHTA and CDR2 is FQGTGA. Trimming took 1 base from V and 7 from J; bases not matched to a gene: 21. CDR3 length: 20 amino acids. CDR3 amino acids: CASSLIVRREGGAGGGELFF. Here the CDR3 DNA reads TGTGCCAGCAGCTTAATAGTGCGCAGGGAAGGGGGCGCAGGAGGCGGGGAGCTGTTTTTT.

The genes are TRBV6-2 or TRBV6-3 and TRBJ2-1; 8 positions match TRBD2. The junction had 6 bases not matched to a gene; V was cut back by 2 bases and J by 3 bases. Germline loops: CDR1 MNHEY, CDR2 SVGEGT. The CDR3 runs to 16 residues. The CDR3 reads CASSYPTGGFYNEQFF. CDR3 coding DNA: TGTGCCAGCAGTTACCCCACGGGGGGGTTCTACAATGAGCAGTTCTTC.